This is a list of T cell receptor beta chains from one sample in a study of PD-1 blockade in classical Hodgkin lymphoma. The assay was immunoSEQ multiplex PCR, and TCRdb's table has in-frame clones only and misses some. This table holds about 5,000 clones, about 60% found once. Here the sequenced sample was peripheral blood mononuclear cells (PBMCs), taken at baseline. The receptor source for this set is a human donor with classical Hodgkin lymphoma. Both conserved end residues are part of each CDR3. The D gene is left open where the match is weak. Rows may omit the clone size; those that give it use once, few, many or a size class.

J gene,V gene,D gene,clone size,CDR3 DNA,CDR3 protein
TRBJ1-4,TRBV11-2,NA,NA,TGTGCCAGCAGCTTATTTCCCGGAGGAACTAATGAAAAACTGTTTTTT,CASSLFPGGTNEKLFF
TRBJ2-2,TRBV11-2,TRBD2,NA,TGTGCCAGCAGGCAATGGGCGGGAGGTTACACCGGGGAGCTGTTTTTT,CASRQWAGGYTGELFF
TRBJ2-3,TRBV29-1,NA,NA,TGCAGCGTTGATAGGCCCCAGGGGACAGATACGCAGTATTTT,CSVDRPQGTDTQYF
TRBJ2-7,TRBV7-9,NA,NA,TGTGCCAGCAGCCCCCGGAGTCAGCCCTACGAGCAGTACTTC,CASSPRSQPYEQYF
TRBJ2-7,TRBV29-1,NA,NA,TGCAGCGTTGAACTACAGTCCTACGAGCAGTACTTC,CSVELQSYEQYF
TRBJ2-2,TRBV27,TRBD2,NA,TGTGCCAGCAGACTAGCGGGGAACACCGGGGAGCTGTTTTTT,CASRLAGNTGELFF
TRBJ2-7,TRBV6-5,NA,few,TGTGCCAGCAGTAACTGGGAGGACGAGCAGTACTTC,CASSNWEDEQYF
TRBJ1-6,TRBV5-1,TRBD1,medium-sized,TGCGCCAGCAGCAAGGGACAGGGGAATAATTCACCCCTCCACTTT,CASSKGQGNNSPLHF
TRBJ2-2,TRBV7-9,TRBD1,NA,TGTGCCAGCAGGTCCGGGACAGGGAACACCGGGGAGCTGTTTTTT,CASRSGTGNTGELFF
TRBJ1-1,TRBV30,NA,medium-sized,TGTGCCTGGAGTGTAAACTCGGCGAACACTGAAGCTTTCTTT,CAWSVNSANTEAFF
TRBJ1-2,TRBV7-6,TRBD1,NA,TGTGCCAGCAGCTCGGGACAGGGGGCGTACTATGGCTACACCTTC,CASSSGQGAYYGYTF
TRBJ2-1,TRBV9,TRBD2,NA,TGTGCCAGCAGCACTAGCGGGGGACGGCGTTACAATGAGCAGTTCTTC,CASSTSGGRRYNEQFF
TRBJ2-3,TRBV27,NA,NA,TGTGCCAGCTCGCTATTATTTGGGGGGAGCACAGATACGCAGTATTTT,CASSLLFGGSTDTQYF
TRBJ2-7,TRBV19,NA,medium-sized,TGTGCCAGTAGTAGGCAGGGTGCCTACGAGCAGTACTTC,CASSRQGAYEQYF
TRBJ1-4,TRBV28,NA,NA,TGTGCCAGCAGCCTTGTGGGGGTGGGGGGGCTATCTAATGAAAAACTGTTTTTT,CASSLVGVGGLSNEKLFF
TRBJ1-1,TRBV5-1,NA,once,TGCGCCAGCAGCATTAAACAGGGTCTGTTGACTGAAGCTTTCTTT,CASSIKQGLLTEAFF
TRBJ2-2,TRBV6-6,NA,NA,TGTGCCAGCAGGCCACAGGGTTTCTGGGAGCTGTTTTTT,CASRPQGFWELFF